A single sample gave rise to the 2 T cell receptor beta chains below, sequenced in a study of blood T cells in healthy people across ages. Using a J-beta primer mix together with a sample-barcoded 5' primer, a second PCR was run for roughly 7 to 12 cycles. TCRdb recomputed calls from the 5' RACE reads with MiXCR, one row per CDR3 protein. The sample shows 750,000 or so distinct CDR3 sequences, around 25% of them seen only once. The same data also contributed to another study, on T cells of mothers and their children.

The sequenced material came from blood. The receptor source for this set is a boy younger than 18 in good health.

The chain carries TRBV15 and TRBJ2-2, with TRBD2 matching 8 bases. Losses at the gene ends were 1 base for V and 6 bases for J; bases not matched to a gene: 4. The CDR3 is 15 amino acids. The germline gives CDR1 LNHNV, CDR2 YYDKDF (reference sequence). CDR3 coding DNA: TGTGCCACCAGCAGAGTGGGACTAGTCGCCGGGGAGCTGTTTTTT. Encoded protein: CATSRVGLVAGELFF.

This clonotype was observed a handful of times. The rearrangement joins TRBV6-5 to TRBJ1-5, with D perhaps matching TRBD1 (6 bases). The germline V gene has CDR1 MNHEY and CDR2 SVGAGI. V gave up 2 bases and J gave up 3 bases, with 11 bases separating them. The CDR3 loop spans 15 amino acids. The CDR3 coding sequence is TGTGCCAGCAGTTACGGCCAGGGGCCCAATCAGCCCCAGCATTTT. Protein sequence: CASSYGQGPNQPQHF.